This TCR beta chain came from a study of blood T cell repertoires in COVID-19. Libraries were prepared by immunoSEQ multiplex PCR; TCRdb keeps only in-frame clonotypes and omits some of them. This table has approximately 200,000 clones, approximately 84% appearing once. CDR3 length: 14 amino acids. The V gene end was trimmed by 4 bases and the J gene end by 8 bases; junction bases not matched to a gene: 7. The germline V gene has CDR1 MNHEY and CDR2 SMNVEV (reference sequence). This clone occurred once. The chain is built from TRBV27 and TRBJ1-4, with 7 bases matching TRBD1. The source of this sequence is a human donor with acute or convalescent COVID-19. The donor label of this sample is uncertain. Sequenced: peripheral blood. The chain's CDR3 is CASSSGQVGEKLFF. The CDR3 nucleotides are TGTGCCAGCAGTTCCGGACAGGTCGGGGAAAAACTGTTTTTT.